Here is one T cell receptor beta chain with its context. The sample comes from a study of T cell changes during pregnancy in multiple sclerosis. This CDR3 is built from 15 residues. V was cut by 5 bases and J by 2 bases, with 14 bases left in between. CDR1 KGHSH and CDR2 LQKENI come from the germline V gene. The data were produced by immunoSEQ multiplex PCR, yet TCRdb's version contains in-frame clones alone and is incomplete. The sample carries 90,000 to 100,000 clones, about 92% recorded once. The rearrangement links TRBV18 to TRBJ2-3; D remains ambiguous. Sequenced material: peripheral blood, taken in the first trimester of pregnancy. This receptor was taken from a female donor with multiple sclerosis, enrolled in a pregnancy study. The CDR3, as DNA: TGTGCCAGCTCAGTTCCGGGTTCGCCCACAGATACGCAGTATTTT. Translated: CASSVPGSPTDTQYF.